The 32 T cell receptor beta chains below were found in one sample sequenced in a study of blood T cell repertoires in COVID-19. Here immunoSEQ multiplex PCR was the method, and the copy in TCRdb shows in-frame clones only, minus some. The profile shows 200,000 or so clones, roughly four fifths of them singletons. The sequenced material came from PBMCs or T cells enriched from blood (not recorded which). These receptors were taken from a man aged 40-55 years who had recovered from COVID-19.

This clone was detected a few times. The V gene is TRBV3-1 (or the pseudogene TRBV3-2), the J gene TRBJ2-4; a possible D gene is TRBD1 (5 bases). The V and J ends lost 5 bases and 0 bases respectively, with 11 bases between them. CDR1 LGHDT and CDR2 YNNKEL come from the germline V gene (reference sequence). The CDR3 has 15 amino acids. The CDR3, as DNA: TGTGCCAGCAGCGGACAATGGGGAGCCAAAAACATTCAGTACTTC. Translation gives CASSGQWGAKNIQYF.

The chain couples TRBV7-9 to TRBJ1-3, with unresolved D. V lost 5 bases and J 9 bases, leaving 23 bases between the germline ends. The CDR3 runs 16 residues. Per germline, CDR1 SEHNR and CDR2 FQNEAQ (reference sequence). The CDR3 nucleotides are TGTGCCAGCAGCCGTAGCGCCGCTCGTGGTTCCATCACCATATATTTT. Residues: CASSRSAARGSITIYF.

This clone appeared a single time. V gene TRBV9 combines with J gene TRBJ1-2; D is ambiguous. Germline V gene data show CDR1 as SGDLS and CDR2 as YYNGEE. This CDR3 is built from 11 residues. The ends were cut back, 3 bases at V and 10 bases at J, with 10 bases in the middle. This chain's CDR3 is CASSGLSDYTF. CDR3 bases: TGTGCCAGCAGCGGACTGTCCGACTACACCTTC.

The chain couples TRBV14 to TRBJ1-1; perhaps TRBD1 as D (5 bases). CDR1 is SGHDN, CDR2 FVKESK, per germline. The CDR3 has 14 amino acids. V gave up 1 base and J gave up 4 bases, with 10 bases separating them. CDR3 loop: CASSQAGGITEAFF. In nucleotides, the CDR3 is TGTGCCAGCAGCCAAGCCGGGGGAATCACTGAAGCTTTCTTT.

The chain recombines TRBV5-1 with TRBJ2-1, with TRBD1 identical over 11 bases. The V and J ends lost 2 bases and 8 bases, in that order; junction bases with no gene match: 6. Germline CDR1 and CDR2: SGHRS and YFSETQ. This CDR3 contains 15 residues. This CDR3 is CASSFGQGARYEQFF. Here the CDR3 DNA reads TGCGCCAGCAGCTTCGGACAGGGGGCGCGGTATGAGCAGTTCTTC.

V and J are TRBV11-2 and TRBJ2-2; TRBD2 aligns across 12 bases. V shed 4 bases and J 3 bases; nucleotides not matched to a gene: 3. This CDR3 has 16 residues. CDR1 and CDR2 from the germline V gene are SGHAT and FQNNGV. The CDR3 sequence: CASSSLAGGDTGELFF. In nucleotides, the CDR3 is TGTGCCAGCAGCTCGCTAGCGGGGGGGGACACCGGGGAGCTGTTTTTT. The full variable domain, with the rest looked up from reference TRBV11-2 and TRBJ2-2, is EAGVAQSPRYKIIEKRQSVAFWCNPISGHATLYWYQQILGQGPKLLIQFQNNGVVDDSQLPKDRFSAERLKGVDSTLKIQPAKLEDSAVYLCASSSLAGGDTGELFFGEGSRLTVL.

V usage is TRBV28 and J usage is TRBJ1-3, with D unclear. In germline, CDR1 is MDHEN, CDR2 SYDVKM. Trimming pared 4 bases from V and 0 bases from J, leaving 10 bases between. CDR3 length equals 15 residues. The CDR3 DNA reads as TGTGCCAGCAGTTCCCTCGAGGGCTCTGGAAACACCATATATTTT. This encodes CASSSLEGSGNTIYF.

The chain recombines TRBV4-2 with TRBJ1-2; TRBD1 aligns across 8 bases. Trimming took 3 bases from V and 4 from J; bases not matched to a gene: 4. This CDR3 comprises 14 residues. The germline gives CDR1 LGHNA, CDR2 YNFKEQ. The CDR3 region has the DNA TGTGCCAGCAGCCATATGGACAGGGTCTATGGCTACACCTTC. Its translation: CASSHMDRVYGYTF.

J is TRBJ2-1 and V is TRBV6-2 or TRBV6-3; possibly TRBD2 for D (5 bases). Germline values: CDR1 MNHEY, CDR2 SVGEGT. CDR3 length: 15 residues. Trimming shortened V by 2 bases and J by 8 bases, and 16 bases separated the two germline ends. DNA for the CDR3: TGTGCCAGCAGTTACAGGACTCCCCGCGTCTATGAGCAGTTCTTC. As protein: CASSYRTPRVYEQFF.

The rearrangement links TRBV5-4 to TRBJ2-3; TRBD1 matches at 9 bases. V lost 4 bases and J lost 0; bases outside the gene matches: 6. The CDR3 totals 16 residues. Looked up from germline, CDR1 is SGHNT and CDR2 is YYREEE (reference sequence). DNA of the CDR3: TGTGCCAGCAGCCGAGGGACAGGGATGAGCACAGATACGCAGTATTTT. Translation gives CASSRGTGMSTDTQYF.

The table lists this clone with a count of one. The chain combines TRBV3-1 (or the pseudogene TRBV3-2) with TRBJ1-6, with D unclear. The germline V gene has CDR1 LGHDT and CDR2 YNNKEL (reference sequence). Trimming shortened V by 1 base and J by 14 bases, and 9 bases separated the two germline ends. The CDR3 totals 12 residues. The CDR3 reads CASSQGGIALHF. CDR3 DNA: TGTGCCAGCAGCCAAGGAGGAATAGCCCTCCACTTT.

CDR3 residues: CASSYRDRGGDTQYF. CDR3 sequence (DNA): TGTGCCAGCAGTTACAGGGACAGGGGAGGAGATACGCAGTATTTT. This chain joins TRBV6-2 or TRBV6-3 and TRBJ2-3; TRBD1 matches 10 bases. Germline V gene lookup returns CDR1 MNHEY and CDR2 SVGEGT. Losses at the gene ends were 2 bases for V and 5 bases for J; bases not matched to a gene: 4. The CDR3 consists of 15 residues.

This clone was detected only once. V is TRBV7-3 and J is TRBJ1-6, with 11 bases matching TRBD1. In germline, CDR1 is SGHTA, CDR2 FQGTGA. Losses at the gene ends were 4 bases for V and 7 bases for J; bases not matched to a gene: 3. The CDR3 is made up of 15 amino acids. The CDR3 bases are TGTGCCAGCAGCTCCCGGACAGGGGGCAATTCACCCCTCCACTTT. This translates into CASSSRTGGNSPLHF.

The chain employs TRBV5-6 and TRBJ1-6; TRBD1 aligns across 8 bases. The CDR3 contains 16 residues. Looked up from germline, CDR1 is SGHDT and CDR2 is YYEEEE. After removal of 5 bases from V and 6 bases from J, the junction contained 10 bases not matched to a gene. The CDR3 nucleotides are TGTGCCAGCAGGCTTCAAGTCGGACAGGGTAATTCACCCCTCCACTTT. It is translated as CASRLQVGQGNSPLHF.

This clone has more than one count but fewer than ten. In the same sample, other DNA sequences code for this CDR3. This rearrangement joins TRBV18 to TRBJ1-4, with D unresolved. CDR1 KGHSH and CDR2 LQKENI come from the germline V gene. The CDR3 runs 15 residues. Deletions cut 0 bases from V and 1 base from J, with 6 bases between. The CDR3 DNA reads TGTGCCAGCTCACCACCGACGGGAACTAATGAAAAACTGTTTTTT. As protein: CASSPPTGTNEKLFF.

This clone was recorded once. V usage is TRBV5-4 and J usage is TRBJ1-4; TRBD1 aligns across 7 bases. There are 16 residues in the CDR3. Unmatched junction bases numbered 6, after V lost 4 bases and J lost 0 bases. CDR1 SGHNT and CDR2 YYREEE come from the germline V gene (reference sequence). The CDR3 reads CASSSGGGPTNEKLFF. In DNA form, the CDR3 reads TGTGCCAGCAGCAGCGGAGGGGGCCCAACTAATGAAAAACTGTTTTTT.

V is TRBV6-1 and J is TRBJ2-7; weak D call: TRBD2 (5 bases). CDR3 length: 14 amino acids. From germline, CDR1 is MNHNS and CDR2 SASEGT. Trimming left V 2 bases short and J 3 bases short, with 11 bases between. CDR3 DNA sequence: TGTGCCAGCAGTGAACAGGCAGGAGGCTACGAGCAGTACTTC. Amino acid sequence: CASSEQAGGYEQYF.

This clone was seen repeatedly, ten times or more. V usage is TRBV5-1 and J usage is TRBJ1-2, with D possibly matching TRBD1 (5 bases). The ends were cut back, 5 bases at V and 6 bases at J, with 14 bases in the middle. The CDR3 contains 13 residues. CDR1 and CDR2 from the germline V gene are SGHRS and YFSETQ. This chain's CDR3 is CASSPDGGNGYTF. The CDR3 bases are TGCGCCAGCAGTCCGGATGGGGGGAATGGCTACACCTTC. The full variable domain, rest sourced from reference TRBV5-1 and TRBJ1-2, is KAGVTQTPRYLIKTRGQQVTLSCSPISGHRSVSWYQQTPGQGLQFLFEYFSETQRNKGNFPGRFSGRQFSNSRSEMNVSTLELGDSALYLCASSPDGGNGYTFGSGTRLTVV.

The rearrangement links TRBV5-1 to TRBJ1-2, with D perhaps TRBD1 (6 bases). CDR1 is SGHRS, CDR2 YFSETQ, per germline. Trimming took off 3 bases at V and 6 bases at J, with 18 bases between the two ends. The CDR3 is 15 amino acids. CDR3 sequence reads: CASSSKGGQLDGYTF. Written as DNA, the CDR3 is TGCGCCAGCAGCTCTAAAGGAGGACAGCTGGATGGCTACACCTTC.

The V gene is TRBV7-9, the J gene TRBJ1-6; D is unresolved. Trimming pared 5 bases from V and 9 bases from J, leaving 5 bases between. The CDR3 spans 11 residues. CDR1 SEHNR and CDR2 FQNEAQ come from the germline V gene (reference sequence). Here the CDR3 reads CASSLLSPLHF. Here the CDR3 DNA reads TGTGCCAGCAGCCTACTTTCACCCCTCCACTTT.

The CDR3 here is CASSLAWLGAPGYTF. The CDR3 coding sequence is TGCGCCAGCAGCTTGGCATGGTTAGGGGCTCCTGGCTACACCTTC. The chain is built from TRBV5-1 and TRBJ1-2, with a tentative D call TRBD1 (5 bases). This CDR3 is built from 15 residues. V was pared by 0 bases and J by 7 bases, with 16 bases between. Germline assignment: CDR1 SGHRS and CDR2 YFSETQ.

V and J are TRBV7-9 and TRBJ1-2, with 9 bases aligning to TRBD1. The CDR3 has 14 amino acids. The germline gives CDR1 SEHNR, CDR2 FQNEAQ (reference sequence). V shed 3 bases, J shed 4 bases, and the junction held 3 bases outside the gene matches. CDR3 nucleotide sequence: TGTGCCAGCAGCTTGGAGACAGGGGGCTATGGCTACACCTTC. Translating it yields CASSLETGGYGYTF.

The gene calls are TRBV7-3 and TRBJ1-2; 12 bases agree with TRBD1. Per the germline V gene, CDR1 is SGHTA and CDR2 is FQGTGA. CDR3 length equals 15 residues. Losses at the gene ends were 5 bases for V and 2 bases for J; bases not matched to a gene: 3. The CDR3 region is CASSPGTGGNYGYTF. CDR3 nucleotide sequence: TGTGCCAGCAGCCCGGGGACAGGGGGCAACTATGGCTACACCTTC.

The chain links TRBV5-1 to TRBJ1-3, with 8 bases identical to TRBD1. The V gene end was trimmed by 2 bases and the J gene end by 4 bases; junction bases not matched to a gene: 5. Germline-derived CDR1 and CDR2 are SGHRS and YFSETQ. The CDR3 consists of 15 residues. Here the CDR3 reads CASSLQQGVGNTIYF. In nucleotides, the CDR3 is TGCGCCAGCAGCTTACAACAGGGGGTAGGAAACACCATATATTTT.

The chain carries TRBV6-5 and TRBJ1-3; a weak D match, TRBD1 (5 bases). CDR3 length: 15 amino acids. Germline values: CDR1 MNHEY, CDR2 SVGAGI. Trimming removed 7 bases from V and 1 base from J, with 14 bases in between. This chain's CDR3 is CASTRGQGSGNTIYF. In DNA, the CDR3 is TGTGCCAGCACCAGAGGTCAGGGATCTGGAAACACCATATATTTT.

A note on this clone: Other DNA variants within this sample encode the same CDR3. This rearrangement joins TRBV19 to TRBJ1-5; possible D gene TRBD1, 5 bases. The CDR3 has 15 residues. Deletions cut 5 bases from V and 7 bases from J, with 18 bases between. Per the germline V gene, CDR1 is LNHDA and CDR2 is SQIVND (reference sequence). CDR3 loop: CASSFSTGWGQPQHF. DNA of the CDR3: TGTGCCAGTAGTTTCTCAACGGGTTGGGGCCAGCCCCAGCATTTT. The whole variable domain, filled in from reference TRBV19 and TRBJ1-5, reads DGGITQSPKYLFRKEGQNVTLSCEQNLNHDAMYWYRQDPGQGLRLIYYSQIVNDFQKGDIAEGYSVSREKKESFPLTVTSAQKNPTAFYLCASSFSTGWGQPQHFGDGTRLSIL.

The CDR3 region has the DNA TGTGCCAGCAGCTCCCGGGACAGGGTCCCCAAAAACATTCAGTACTTC. Protein: CASSSRDRVPKNIQYF. The genes are TRBV11-2 and TRBJ2-4, with 9 bases identical to TRBD1. This CDR3 comprises 16 residues. V dropped 4 bases and J dropped 2; count of bases not matched to a gene: 6. Germline loops: CDR1 SGHAT, CDR2 FQNNGV.

This clone was seen only a few times. V usage is TRBV23-1 and J usage is TRBJ1-2, with 8 bases identical to TRBD1. TRBV23-1 has ORF status, its function being uncertain. V was clipped by 4 bases and J by 5 bases; unmatched bases: 15. The length of the CDR3 is 17 residues. CDR3 loop: CASSRQDREGLFYGYTF. The CDR3 DNA is TGCGCCAGCAGTCGGCAGGACAGGGAAGGACTCTTTTATGGCTACACCTTC.

The chain carries TRBV10-1 and TRBJ1-2; 8 positions match TRBD1. CDR1 WNHNN and CDR2 SYGVQD come from the germline V gene (reference sequence). V gave up 4 bases and J gave up 13 bases; unmatched junction bases: 8. The CDR3 spans 12 residues. The CDR3 DNA is TGCGCCAGCAGTGGGGGACAGGACCTTATCACCTTC. This encodes CASSGGQDLITF.

The chain recombines TRBV18 with TRBJ2-7; TRBD1 agrees at 9 bases. The J segment lost 0 bases and the V segment lost 0 bases, leaving 0 bases of the junction unmatched. Germline V gene data show CDR1 as KGHSH and CDR2 as LQKENI. This CDR3 is built from 15 residues. The CDR3 loop is CASSPPGQGSYEQYF. CDR3 coding DNA: TGTGCCAGCTCACCACCGGGACAGGGCTCCTACGAGCAGTACTTC. The whole variable domain, remainder taken from reference TRBV18 and TRBJ2-7, is NAGVMQNPRHLVRRRGQEARLRCSPMKGHSHVYWYRQLPEEGLKFMVYLQKENIIDESGMPKERFSAEFPKEGPSILRIQQVVRGDSAAYFCASSPPGQGSYEQYFGPGTRLTVT.

The rearrangement uses TRBV7-8 and TRBJ1-1, with a possible D match to TRBD1 (5 bases). Trimming pared 4 bases from V and 1 base from J, leaving 10 bases between. The CDR3 contains 14 residues. Germline-derived CDR1 and CDR2 are SGHVS and FQNEAQ. Written as DNA, the CDR3 is TGTGCCAGCAGCTCACCGACAGAGAACACTGAAGCTTTCTTT. It is translated as CASSSPTENTEAFF.

The rearrangement joins TRBV21-1 to TRBJ1-2; the D segment call TRBD1 is taken from the table without a DNA check. TRBV21-1 is reported as a pseudogene. The CDR3 has 14 residues. In DNA form, the CDR3 reads TGTGCCAGCAGCTCGCCGACAGGGTGCTATGGCTACACCTTC. It translates to CASSSPTGCYGYTF.